The 10 T cell receptor beta chains in this list originate from one sample, sequenced in a study of Ad26.COV2.S vaccination and SARS-CoV-2 variants. Sequenced by immunoSEQ multiplex PCR; TCRdb stores in-frame clones only, minus some. The sample has 350,000 to 500,000 clones; 75% to 95% are singletons. Treatment meaning: about 20 received Ad26.COV2.S at low or high dose, single or two shots; roughly five received placebo; per-sample allocation not given. The samples were gathered on day 63 after the first injection of vaccine or placebo. The specimen comprised peripheral blood, sampled in a trial of Ad26.COV2.S vaccine versus placebo. The receptors derive from a person between 18 and 60 years old who received the Ad26.COV2.S COVID-19 vaccine or a placebo.

The V and J genes are TRBV4-1 and TRBJ2-2, with 12 bases aligning to TRBD2. This CDR3 has 17 amino acids. With 0 bases clipped from V and 6 bases from J, the junction kept 5 bases outside the gene matches. Germline V gene data show CDR1 as MGHRA and CDR2 as YSYEKL. The chain's CDR3 is CASSQDRLAGAAGELFF. The CDR3 region has the DNA TGCGCCAGCAGCCAAGATCGACTAGCGGGAGCGGCCGGGGAGCTGTTTTTT.

The chain carries TRBV5-4 and TRBJ1-1; a weak D match, TRBD1 (6 bases). V dropped 0 bases and J dropped 4 bases, with 22 bases sitting between them. The length of the CDR3 is 18 residues. Germline loops: CDR1 SGHNT, CDR2 YYREEE (reference sequence). CDR3 region: CASSLDGRGPPGITEAFF. CDR3 in DNA: TGTGCCAGCAGCTTGGATGGCAGGGGCCCTCCCGGTATCACTGAAGCTTTCTTT.

The V and J genes are TRBV10-1 and TRBJ1-5; 7 bases are shared with TRBD1. V shed 0 bases and J 10 bases; nucleotides not matched to a gene: 21. This CDR3 is 19 amino acids long. Germline CDR1 is WNHNN and CDR2 is SYGVQD (reference sequence). The chain's CDR3 is CASSESPLQQGRVGSPQHF. The CDR3 DNA follows: TGCGCCAGCAGTGAGTCGCCCCTGCAACAGGGGAGGGTGGGTTCACCCCAGCATTTT.

The chain couples TRBV19 to TRBJ2-7; 7 bases line up with TRBD1. J gave up 9 bases and V 5 bases, and 13 bases lay outside the gene matches. Germline loops: CDR1 LNHDA, CDR2 SQIVND (reference sequence). The CDR3 totals 14 residues. CDR3 DNA sequence: TGTGCCAGTAGTCCAACAAACAGGGGCGTAGGGCAGTACTTC. Residues: CASSPTNRGVGQYF.

J is TRBJ2-7 and V is TRBV4-1; TRBD2 aligns across 8 bases. The CDR3 runs to 15 residues. V lost 4 bases and J lost 2; bases outside the gene matches: 7. Germline values: CDR1 MGHRA, CDR2 YSYEKL. The CDR3 loop is CASSPRAGGTYEQYF. CDR3 DNA: TGCGCCAGCAGCCCCCGGGCGGGAGGCACCTACGAGCAGTACTTC.

This chain links TRBV18 with TRBJ2-1, with 9 positions matching TRBD1. Germline loops: CDR1 KGHSH, CDR2 LQKENI. The CDR3 has 20 amino acids. The trim removed 0 bases at V and 0 bases at J, leaving 12 bases unmatched. Written as DNA, the CDR3 is TGTGCCAGCTCACCACCGGCACAGGGGGCGTCTTTATTCTCCTACAATGAGCAGTTCTTC. It codes for CASSPPAQGASLFSYNEQFF.

V is TRBV7-6 and J is TRBJ2-1; possible D gene TRBD1, 5 bases. Deletions cut 3 bases from V and 6 bases from J, with 12 bases between. This CDR3 comprises 14 residues. Germline loops: CDR1 SGHVS, CDR2 FNYEAQ. The CDR3 reads CASSLTEALNEQFF. CDR3 DNA: TGTGCCAGCAGCTTGACAGAGGCTCTCAATGAGCAGTTCTTC.

The chain joins TRBV19 to TRBJ1-3; TRBD1 is a possible D gene (5 bases). The CDR3 loop spans 15 amino acids. The germline gives CDR1 LNHDA, CDR2 SQIVND (reference sequence). Trimming removed 5 bases at V and 4 bases at J, with 15 bases between. CDR3 DNA: TGTGCCAGTAGTGTTCAGGGTCGAAAAGGAAACACCATATATTTT. Amino acids: CASSVQGRKGNTIYF. The entire variable domain, with the rest obtained from reference TRBV19 and TRBJ1-3, is as follows: DGGITQSPKYLFRKEGQNVTLSCEQNLNHDAMYWYRQDPGQGLRLIYYSQIVNDFQKGDIAEGYSVSREKKESFPLTVTSAQKNPTAFYLCASSVQGRKGNTIYFGEGSWLTVV.

The chain couples TRBV27 to TRBJ2-7; 8 nucleotides match TRBD1. CDR1 and CDR2 from the germline V gene are MNHEY and SMNVEV (reference sequence). CDR3 size: 15 residues. With V trimmed by 5 bases and J by 1 base, 7 bases remained unmatched. CDR3 protein: CASSPEDRVSYEQYF. CDR3 bases: TGTGCCAGCAGTCCCGAGGACAGGGTTTCCTACGAGCAGTACTTC.

The J gene is TRBJ2-1, the V gene TRBV6-2 or TRBV6-3, with TRBD2 as a possible D gene (6 bases). There are 14 residues in the CDR3. V was clipped by 2 bases and J by 8 bases, with 13 bases between them. Germline V gene sequence: CDR1 MNHEY, CDR2 SVGEGT. This chain's CDR3 is CASSYGVAEYEQFF. In DNA, the CDR3 is TGTGCCAGCAGTTACGGGGTAGCGGAGTATGAGCAGTTCTTC.